These 9 T cell receptor beta chains share one sample of origin, sequenced in a study of blood T cell repertoires in COVID-19. Data came from immunoSEQ multiplex PCR; TCRdb stores just in-frame clones and leaves some out. This sample carries more than 85,000 clones, roughly 84% of them seen once, and the ten largest clones take 7.9%. The sample was peripheral blood. These receptors all come from an elderly woman with active or convalescent COVID-19.

The rearrangement uses TRBV7-2 and TRBJ2-7; the match to TRBD2 covers 7 bases. With V trimmed by 2 bases and J by 4 bases, 11 bases remained unmatched. The CDR3 contains 16 residues. Germline-derived CDR1 and CDR2 are SGHTA and FQGNSA. DNA of the CDR3: TGTGCCAGCAGCTTACTCTCGGCGGGAGTCAGATACGAGCAGTACTTC. This gives the protein CASSLLSAGVRYEQYF. The full variable domain, in which reference TRBV7-2 and TRBJ2-7 provide the parts outside the CDR3, is GAGVSQSPSNKVTEKGKDVELRCDPISGHTALYWYRQSLGQGLEFLIYFQGNSAPDKSGLPSDRFSAERTGGSVSTLTIQRTQQEDSAVYLCASSLLSAGVRYEQYFGPGTRLTVT.

This clone has just one count. The CDR3 spells CASSFAGELFF. The CDR3 DNA follows: TGTGCCAGCAGTTTCGCCGGGGAGCTGTTTTTT. This rearrangement joins TRBV27 to TRBJ2-2; D is undetermined. Germline V gene sequence: CDR1 MNHEY, CDR2 SMNVEV (reference sequence). The CDR3 has 11 amino acids. V lost 3 bases, J lost 6 bases, and 2 bases lay in between.

The V and J genes are TRBV15 and TRBJ2-5, with unresolved D. From germline, CDR1 is LNHNV and CDR2 YYDKDF (reference sequence). The CDR3 loop spans 13 amino acids. Trimming took off 0 bases at V and 3 bases at J, with 5 bases between the two ends. CDR3 nucleotide sequence: TGTGCCACCAGCAGAGATATAAAAGAGACCCAGTACTTC. Amino acid sequence: CATSRDIKETQYF.

The genes are TRBV28 and TRBJ2-1; 8 bases fit TRBD2. V dropped 4 bases and J dropped 2; count of bases not matched to a gene: 7. The CDR3 is 16 amino acids. In germline, CDR1 is MDHEN, CDR2 SYDVKM. The CDR3 sequence: CASSSAGRAAYNEQFF. For the CDR3, the DNA is TGTGCCAGCAGTTCCGCCGGGAGGGCCGCCTACAATGAGCAGTTCTTC.

The V call is TRBV28, the J call TRBJ1-1; 7 bases are shared with TRBD1. Germline assignment: CDR1 MDHEN and CDR2 SYDVKM. This CDR3 is built from 15 residues. V was pared by 0 bases and J by 1 base, with 2 bases of the junction left unmatched. The CDR3 is CASSLWDRWNTEAFF. The CDR3 nucleotides are TGTGCCAGCAGTTTATGGGACAGGTGGAACACTGAAGCTTTCTTT.

This clone has only one observation. The genes are TRBV18 and TRBJ2-1, with D unresolved. This CDR3 has 14 residues. Germline V gene lookup returns CDR1 KGHSH and CDR2 LQKENI. The ends were cut back, 1 base at V and 5 bases at J, with 9 bases in the middle. CDR3 DNA: TGTGCCAGCTCACCACTGTACAGAAACAATGAGCAGTTCTTC. Encoded protein: CASSPLYRNNEQFF.

The sample holds one count of this clone. The J gene is TRBJ2-2, the V gene TRBV7-9; 7 positions match TRBD1. J was trimmed by 0 bases and V by 1 base; bases with no gene match: 5. CDR3 size: 17 residues. CDR1 is SEHNR and CDR2 is FQNEAQ in the germline V gene (reference sequence). The CDR3 here is CASSLGSTGTNTGELFF. The CDR3 nucleotides are TGTGCCAGCAGCTTAGGTTCGACAGGGACGAACACCGGGGAGCTGTTTTTT.

Only a few counts were recorded for this clone. The chain links TRBV27 to TRBJ2-3; 7 bases map to TRBD2. Germline CDR1 reads MNHEY; CDR2 reads SMNVEV (reference sequence). The CDR3 sequence is 17 residues long. With 5 bases clipped from V and 3 bases from J, the junction kept 14 bases outside the gene matches. CDR3 loop: CASSTAAGVKMTDTQYF. The CDR3 DNA is TGTGCCAGCAGTACGGCCGCGGGAGTAAAGATGACAGATACGCAGTATTTT.

The V and J genes are TRBV7-9 and TRBJ1-4, with 9 bases identical to TRBD1. Germline assignment: CDR1 SEHNR and CDR2 FQNEAQ (reference sequence). V trimming: 5 bases; J trimming: 8 bases; junction bases outside the gene matches: 6. The CDR3 is made up of 14 amino acids. CDR3 nucleotide sequence: TGTGCCAGCAGCCAGGGACAGGGACGGGAAAAACTGTTTTTT. Amino acid sequence: CASSQGQGREKLFF.